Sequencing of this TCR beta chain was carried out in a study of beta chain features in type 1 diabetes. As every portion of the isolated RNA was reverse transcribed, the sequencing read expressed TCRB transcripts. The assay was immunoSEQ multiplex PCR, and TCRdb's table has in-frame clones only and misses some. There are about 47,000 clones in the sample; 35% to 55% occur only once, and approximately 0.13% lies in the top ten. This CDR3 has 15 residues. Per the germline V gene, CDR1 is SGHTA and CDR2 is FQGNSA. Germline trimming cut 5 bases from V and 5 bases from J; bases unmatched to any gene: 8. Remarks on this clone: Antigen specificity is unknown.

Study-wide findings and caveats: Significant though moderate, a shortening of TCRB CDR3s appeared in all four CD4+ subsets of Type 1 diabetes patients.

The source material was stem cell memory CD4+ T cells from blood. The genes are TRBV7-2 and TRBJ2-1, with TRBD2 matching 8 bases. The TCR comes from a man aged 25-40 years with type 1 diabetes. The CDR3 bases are TGTGCCAGCAGCCATCGGACTAGCAGAGACAATGAGCAGTTCTTC. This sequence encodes CASSHRTSRDNEQFF.